Included here is one T cell receptor (beta chain) sequence, with context. Profiling relied on immunoSEQ multiplex PCR, and the TCRdb table lists in-frame clones only, not all of them. The repertoire has roughly 200,000 clones, less than 90% of them found once; the top ten carry roughly 2.7%. The CDR3 runs 15 residues. Germline V lookup: CDR1 MNHEY, CDR2 SVGAGI. The junction had 5 bases not matched to a gene; V was cut back by 0 bases and J by 4 bases. The data were obtained in a study of blood T cell repertoires in COVID-19. The receptor's source is a woman in her twenties or thirties who had recovered from COVID-19. The sequencing input was PBMCs or T cells enriched from blood (not recorded which). The V and J genes are TRBV6-5 and TRBJ2-7; 8 nucleotides match TRBD2. For the CDR3, the DNA is TGTGCCAGCAGTTACTCTTTGCGGGGGGTGTACGAGCAGTACTTC. It yields the protein CASSYSLRGVYEQYF.